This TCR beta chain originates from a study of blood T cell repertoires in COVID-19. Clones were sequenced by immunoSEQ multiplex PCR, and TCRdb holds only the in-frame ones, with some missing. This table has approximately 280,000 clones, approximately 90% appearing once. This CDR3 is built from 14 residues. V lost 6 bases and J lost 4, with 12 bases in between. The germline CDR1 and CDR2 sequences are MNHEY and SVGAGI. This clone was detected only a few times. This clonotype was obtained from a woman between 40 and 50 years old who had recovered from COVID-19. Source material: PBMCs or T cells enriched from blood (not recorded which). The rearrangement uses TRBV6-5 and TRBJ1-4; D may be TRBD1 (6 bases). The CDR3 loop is CASRSYRVNEKLFF. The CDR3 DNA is TGTGCCAGCAGATCCTACAGGGTTAATGAAAAACTGTTTTTT.